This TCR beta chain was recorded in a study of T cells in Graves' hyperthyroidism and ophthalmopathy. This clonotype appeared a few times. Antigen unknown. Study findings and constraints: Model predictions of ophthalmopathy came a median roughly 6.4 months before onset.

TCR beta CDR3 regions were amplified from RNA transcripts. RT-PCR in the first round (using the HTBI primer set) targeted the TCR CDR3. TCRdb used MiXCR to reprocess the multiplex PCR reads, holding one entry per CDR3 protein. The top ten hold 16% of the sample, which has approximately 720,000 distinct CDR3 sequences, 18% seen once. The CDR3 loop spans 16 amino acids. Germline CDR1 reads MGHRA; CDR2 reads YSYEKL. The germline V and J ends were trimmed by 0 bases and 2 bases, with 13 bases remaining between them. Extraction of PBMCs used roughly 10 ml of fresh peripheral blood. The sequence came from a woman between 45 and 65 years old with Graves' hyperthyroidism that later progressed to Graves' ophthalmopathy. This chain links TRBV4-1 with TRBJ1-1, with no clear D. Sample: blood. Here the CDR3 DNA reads TGCGCCAGCAGCCAAGATCCGCTTATCAGAAACACTGAAGCTTTCTTT. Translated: CASSQDPLIRNTEAFF.